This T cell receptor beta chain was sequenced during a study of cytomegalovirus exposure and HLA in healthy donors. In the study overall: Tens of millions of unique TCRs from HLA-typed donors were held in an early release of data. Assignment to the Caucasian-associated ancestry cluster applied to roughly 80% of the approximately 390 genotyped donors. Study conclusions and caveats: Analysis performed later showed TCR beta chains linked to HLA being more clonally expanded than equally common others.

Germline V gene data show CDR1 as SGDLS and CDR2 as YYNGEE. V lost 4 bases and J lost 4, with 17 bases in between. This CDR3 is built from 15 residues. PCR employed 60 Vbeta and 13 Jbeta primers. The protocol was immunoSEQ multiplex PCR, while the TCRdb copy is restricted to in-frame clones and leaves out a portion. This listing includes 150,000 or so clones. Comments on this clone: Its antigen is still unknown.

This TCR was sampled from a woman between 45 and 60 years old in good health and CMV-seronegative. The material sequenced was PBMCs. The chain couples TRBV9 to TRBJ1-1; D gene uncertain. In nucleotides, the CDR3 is TGTGCCAGCAGCTTTTCCGGGAGAGAGGGCACTGAAGCTTTCTTT. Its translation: CASSFSGREGTEAFF.